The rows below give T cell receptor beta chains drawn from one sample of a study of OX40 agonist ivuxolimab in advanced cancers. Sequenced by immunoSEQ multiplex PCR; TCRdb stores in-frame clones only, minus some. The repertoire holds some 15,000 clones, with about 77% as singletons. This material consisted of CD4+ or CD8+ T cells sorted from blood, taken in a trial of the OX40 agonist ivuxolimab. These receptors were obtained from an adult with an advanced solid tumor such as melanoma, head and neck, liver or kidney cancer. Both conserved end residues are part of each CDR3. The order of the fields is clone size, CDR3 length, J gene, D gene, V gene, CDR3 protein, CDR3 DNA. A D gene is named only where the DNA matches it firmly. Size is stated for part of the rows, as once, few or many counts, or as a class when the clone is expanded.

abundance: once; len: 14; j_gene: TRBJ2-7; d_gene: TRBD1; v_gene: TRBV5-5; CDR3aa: CASSLTQGAYEQYF; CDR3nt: TGTGCCAGCAGCTTGACACAGGGGGCTTACGAGCAGTACTTC
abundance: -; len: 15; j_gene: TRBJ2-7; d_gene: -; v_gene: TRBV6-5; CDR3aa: CASSYSIPGAYEQYF; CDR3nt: TGTGCCAGCAGTTACTCGATCCCGGGAGCGTACGAGCAGTACTTC
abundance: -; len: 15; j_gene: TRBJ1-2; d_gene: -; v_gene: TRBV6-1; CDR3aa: CASSGRRDSEKGYTF; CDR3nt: TGTGCCAGCAGTGGTCGCCGGGACTCCGAAAAGGGCTACACCTTC
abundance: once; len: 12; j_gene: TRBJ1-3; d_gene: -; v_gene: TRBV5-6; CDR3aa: CASSFEEGTIYF; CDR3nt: TGTGCCAGCAGCTTCGAGGAGGGAACCATATATTTT
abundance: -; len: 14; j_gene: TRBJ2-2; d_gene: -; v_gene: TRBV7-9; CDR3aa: CASIPVANTGELFF; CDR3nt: TGTGCCAGCATCCCGGTAGCGAACACCGGGGAGCTGTTTTTT
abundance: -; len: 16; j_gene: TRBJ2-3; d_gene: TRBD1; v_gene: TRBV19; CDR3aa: CASSTRTGGGTDTQYF; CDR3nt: TGTGCCAGTAGTACCCGAACAGGGGGCGGGACAGATACGCAGTATTTT
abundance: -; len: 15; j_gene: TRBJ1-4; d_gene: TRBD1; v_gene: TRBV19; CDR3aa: CASSPGTGRDEKLFF; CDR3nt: TGTGCCAGTAGTCCAGGGACAGGGAGGGATGAAAAACTGTTTTTT
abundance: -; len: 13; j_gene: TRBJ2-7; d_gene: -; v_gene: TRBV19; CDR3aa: CASSTWDGYEQYF; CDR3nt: TGTGCCAGTAGTACTTGGGACGGCTACGAGCAGTACTTC
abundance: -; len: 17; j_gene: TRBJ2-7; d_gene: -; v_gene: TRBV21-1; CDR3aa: CASSKKPPSGGSYEQYF; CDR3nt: TGTGCCAGCAGCAAGAAACCCCCTAGCGGGGGCTCCTACGAGCAGTACTTC
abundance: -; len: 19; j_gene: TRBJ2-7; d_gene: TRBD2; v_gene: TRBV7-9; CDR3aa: CASSLGQGWGLEKEFEQYF; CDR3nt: TGTGCCAGCAGCTTAGGCCAGGGGTGGGGACTAGAAAAAGAGTTCGAGCAGTACTTC
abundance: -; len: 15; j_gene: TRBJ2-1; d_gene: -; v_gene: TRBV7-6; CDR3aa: CASSLDLGGRNEQFF; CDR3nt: TGTGCCAGCAGCTTAGACCTCGGGGGGCGGAATGAGCAGTTCTTC
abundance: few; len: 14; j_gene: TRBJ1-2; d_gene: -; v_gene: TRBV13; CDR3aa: CASSLRDGNYGYTF; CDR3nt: TGTGCCAGCAGCTTAAGGGACGGCAACTATGGCTACACCTTC
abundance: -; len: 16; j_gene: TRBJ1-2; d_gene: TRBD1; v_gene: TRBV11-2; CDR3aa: CASSLLGIDRGDGYTF; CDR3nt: TGTGCCAGCAGCTTATTGGGCATCGACAGGGGGGATGGCTACACCTTC